These 19 T cell receptor beta chains originate from one sample sequenced in a study of tumor and adjacent non-tumor tissue in lung cancer. The library came from three nested PCR rounds adapted from ARM-PCR protocols. TCRdb itself ran the multiplex PCR reads through MiXCR, one entry per CDR3 protein. The data contain 200,000 to 250,000 distinct CDR3 sequences, roughly 70% of them seen just once; the ten biggest clones take up roughly 24%. This sample's RNA came from whole unsorted tissue. Material: lung tumor tissue. These receptors were obtained from a man aged 55 to 69 with non-small cell lung cancer.

For this clonotype: This may come from a read error, since a much larger clone is one base off. The chain is built from TRBV6-2 or TRBV6-3 and TRBJ2-2; no definite D call. The V end was cut by 11 bases, the J end by 4 bases, with 14 bases between. The CDR3 is made up of 13 amino acids. Germline V gene data show CDR1 as MNHEY and CDR2 as SVGEGT. DNA of the CDR3: TGTGCCCGCTCCTTTGGGTCCACCGGGGAGCTGTTTTTT. It encodes CARSFGSTGELFF.

The chain joins TRBV6-2 or TRBV6-3 to TRBJ2-7; D assignment may be TRBD1 or TRBD2 (5 bases each). CDR1 is MNHEY and CDR2 is SVGEGT in the germline V gene. The CDR3 runs to 16 residues. With 5 bases removed from V and 2 bases from J, the gap between germline ends came to 19 bases. The CDR3 sequence: CASSNESGRWTYEQYF. CDR3 sequence (DNA): TGTGCCAGCAGTAACGAATCGGGGCGATGGACCTACGAGCAGTACTTC.

The chain employs TRBV6-5 and TRBJ2-3; 8 bases match TRBD2. CDR1 and CDR2 (germline): MNHEY, SVGAGI. The CDR3 sequence is 17 residues long. With V trimmed by 0 bases and J by 6 bases, 11 bases remained unmatched. The CDR3 is CASSYSTPGGAGDTQYF. As DNA, the CDR3 is TGTGCCAGCAGTTACTCGACTCCCGGGGGGGCGGGTGATACGCAGTATTTT.

About this clonotype itself: One end of the junction is discordant with germline, which a read error may explain. The chain couples TRBV11-1 to TRBJ2-1; 15 bases map to TRBD2. The CDR3 runs 14 residues. The V gene's germline CDR1 is SGHAT and CDR2 FQDESV (reference sequence). The chain's CDR3 is CANSSGLAGGLQFF. The DNA of the CDR3 is TGTGCCAACAGCTCAGGACTAGCGGGAGGGTTGCAGTTCTTC.

J is TRBJ1-1 and V is TRBV4-1; no clear D gene. Trimming took off 1 base at V and 1 base at J, with 7 bases between the two ends. Germline V lookup: CDR1 MGHRA, CDR2 YSYEKL. The CDR3 consists of 14 residues. In DNA, the CDR3 is TGCGCCAGCAGCCAAGGGTTGAGGAACACTGAAGCTTTCTTT. It yields the protein CASSQGLRNTEAFF.

This clonotype appeared a few times. The chain carries TRBV5-6 and TRBJ2-2; 11 bases agree with TRBD2. Germline V CDR1 and CDR2: SGHDT, YYEEEE. There are 17 residues in the CDR3. Trimming removed 2 bases from V and 1 base from J; junction bases left unmatched: 4. CDR3 amino acids: CASSLLAGAKNTGELFF. The DNA for the CDR3 is TGTGCCAGCAGCTTACTAGCGGGAGCTAAGAACACCGGGGAGCTGTTTTTT.

Only one count was recorded for this clonotype. V gene TRBV20-1 combines with J gene TRBJ1-4; tentatively, D is TRBD1 (5 bases). The germline CDR1 and CDR2 sequences are DFQATT and SNEGSKA (reference sequence). This CDR3 spans 13 amino acids. The CDR3 DNA follows: TGCAGAGCAAGGGCGAGTGGCACGGGGGACTCGTTTTTT. This translates into CRARASGTGDSFF.

With regard to this clonotype: A read error may account for a junction end that differs from germline. The V and J genes are TRBV20-1 and TRBJ1-5, with D perhaps matching TRBD1 (6 bases). The CDR3 sequence is 13 residues long. Germline V gives CDR1 DFQATT, CDR2 SNEGSKA (reference sequence). CDR3 DNA: TGCATTGCTAGAGGAATCAGGGGTCAGCCCCAGCATTTT. Translation: CIARGIRGQPQHF.

This clonotype counts as hyperexpanded. The V and J genes are TRBV6-5 and TRBJ2-5; 7 nucleotides align to TRBD2. This CDR3 is 14 amino acids long. From germline, CDR1 is MNHEY and CDR2 SVGAGI. V shed 5 bases and J 9 bases; nucleotides not matched to a gene: 12. The CDR3: CASSDTGTAGAQYF. The CDR3 DNA reads as TGTGCCAGCAGTGATACCGGGACCGCGGGGGCCCAGTACTTC.

This clonotype was recorded many times. This chain connects TRBV20-1 to TRBJ2-1; 7 positions match TRBD2. The CDR3 contains 14 residues. The germline V gene encodes CDR1 DFQATT and CDR2 SNEGSKA (reference sequence). J lost 5 bases, V lost 2 bases, and 6 bases had no gene match. DNA for the CDR3: TGCAGTGCTAGACCCCCGGGACTACACAATGAGCAGTTCTTC. Translating gives CSARPPGLHNEQFF.

About this clonotype itself: Because the CDR3 is missing its conserved closing phenylalanine or tryptophan, this is likely a read error. This chain connects TRBV6-2 or TRBV6-3 to TRBJ2-7; D is tentatively TRBD1 or TRBD2 (5 bases each). The V gene's germline CDR1 is MNHEY and CDR2 SVGEGT. The CDR3 covers 14 residues. CDR3 nucleotides: TGTACCAGCAGAAAGGGACGAAACTCCTACGAGCAGTACTCC. Its protein is CTSRKGRNSYEQYS.

Turning to this clonotype: This likely comes from a read error, as the CDR3 has no conserved phenylalanine or tryptophan at its end. The gene calls are TRBV11-2 and TRBJ2-5, with 7 bases that match TRBD1. V dropped 6 bases and J dropped 5; count of bases not matched to a gene: 9. Germline V lookup: CDR1 SGHAT, CDR2 FQNNGV. The CDR3 has 14 amino acids. The CDR3 nucleotides are TGTGCCAGCAGTTTCGGACAGGTTCGGGAGACCCAGTACCTC. This codes for CASSFGQVRETQYL.

This clonotype occurred once. One end of the junction varies from germline; a read error may be responsible. The genes are TRBV12-3 or TRBV12-4 and TRBJ2-2, with 11 bases fitting TRBD2. The CDR3 spans 16 residues. The CDR3 DNA reads TGTGCCAGCAGAGTTAGCGGGAGGGTATTGGGCGGGGAGTTGTTTTTT. Protein product: CASRVSGRVLGGELFF.

This sequence joins TRBV12-3 or TRBV12-4 and TRBJ1-2; no clear D gene. V shed 5 bases and J shed 7 bases, with 14 bases lying between them. This CDR3 has 13 residues. The CDR3 DNA reads TGTGCCAGCAGTATACGCTGTGAGACTGGCTACACCTTC. As protein: CASSIRCETGYTF.

This clonotype has more than one count but fewer than ten. V gene TRBV7-6 combines with J gene TRBJ1-4; possibly TRBD1 for D (5 bases). Trimming took 0 bases from V and 6 from J, leaving 11 bases between them. The CDR3 extends over 15 amino acids. The germline V gene encodes CDR1 SGHVS and CDR2 FNYEAQ. The CDR3 is CASSLAQGLDEKLFF. The CDR3 coding sequence is TGTGCCAGCAGCTTAGCGCAGGGTTTAGATGAAAAACTGTTTTTT.

Of note for this clonotype: This could be a read error, since a much larger clone is one nucleotide away. The chain links TRBV20-1 to TRBJ2-5; 7 bases are a match to TRBD1. Looked up from germline, CDR1 is DFQATT and CDR2 is SNEGSKA (reference sequence). J lost 5 bases, V lost 8 bases, and 14 bases had no gene match. The CDR3 is 14 amino acids. The CDR3, as DNA: TGCAGTTCAAACAGGGGATACGGTTCGGAGACCCAGTACTTC. It is translated as CSSNRGYGSETQYF.

For this clonotype: Germline is not matched at one junction end, which may reflect a read error. The genes are TRBV11-1 and TRBJ1-2, with no clear D. This CDR3 is built from 14 residues. Germline V CDR1 and CDR2: SGHAT, FQDESV (reference sequence). In DNA, the CDR3 is TGTACCAGCAGCCATAGGGCCAGTGGCTATGGCTACACCTTC. Translation: CTSSHRASGYGYTF.

Points on this clonotype: One end of the junction is discordant with germline, which a read error may explain. The chain employs TRBV4-2 and TRBJ2-3, with D possibly TRBD2 on 7 matching bases. Germline assignment: CDR1 LGHNA and CDR2 YNFKEQ. The CDR3 has 16 amino acids. The chain's CDR3 is CASSQESGGGADMQYF. The CDR3 DNA follows: TGTGCCAGCAGCCAAGAGTCGGGTGGGGGGGCAGATATGCAGTATTTT.

In regard to this clonotype: Since the CDR3 does not end with the conserved phenylalanine or tryptophan, this likely comes from a read error. The chain carries TRBV20-1 and TRBJ2-7, with no clear D. The CDR3 is 14 residues long. Germline CDR1 and CDR2: DFQATT and SNEGSKA (reference sequence). V was pared by 5 bases and J by 5 bases, with 19 bases between. CDR3 sequence: CSAHPGQANHEQYL. Written as DNA, the CDR3 is TGCAGTGCTCACCCGGGCCAGGCCAACCACGAGCAGTACCTC.